This T cell receptor (beta chain) was obtained from a study of siplizumab effects on memory and regulatory T cells. Findings and caveats of the study: Contribution to the alloresponse seemed major for naive T cells, which also seemed more diverse than memory cells. Neither a naive nor a memory phenotype was assignable to roughly 75-97% of proliferating CD4+ or CD8+ clones. A minor fraction of alloreactive clones, and no more, mapped to unstimulated subsets. Proliferating siplizumab-culture Tregs lacked confirmation of suppressive function.

The germline V and J ends were trimmed by 5 bases and 6 bases, with 17 bases remaining between them. This CDR3 has 15 residues. Germline assignment: CDR1 SGHNT and CDR2 YENEEA. As concerns this clone: The antigen remains undetermined.

Clones were sequenced by immunoSEQ multiplex PCR, and TCRdb holds only the in-frame ones, with some missing. Of about 120,000 clones listed, around 94% are singletons. The clonotype comes from a human donor in good health. The sequenced sample consisted of non-Treg CD4+ T cells sorted from blood. The rearrangement links TRBV11-3 to TRBJ2-4; no firm D call. Written as DNA, the CDR3 is TGTGCCAGCAGCCCTGGCTACGGCACCGGAAACATTCAGTACTTC. Amino acid sequence: CASSPGYGTGNIQYF.